This entry features one T cell receptor (beta chain) sequence. What it binds is not known. A much larger clonotype is one base distant, so this may be a read error. The data were obtained in a study of blood T cells in healthy people across ages. Background on the study: Through template switching, about one barcoded beta molecule was captured per two T cells, as measured in model experiments. Whole-study results and caveats: Researchers report that TCR beta diversity correlated strongly with naive T cell percentage.

CDR1 SGHAT and CDR2 FQNNGV come from the germline V gene. The CDR3 extends over 14 amino acids. Next came a second PCR, run for 7 to 11 cycles, which used a sample-barcoded 5' primer along with a J-beta primer mix. TCRdb reprocessed the 5' RACE reads with MiXCR, giving one entry per CDR3 protein. The repertoire holds 900,000 to 950,000 distinct CDR3 sequences, with 25% to 30% as singletons. This same sample was also part of a study on T cells of mothers and their children. That source reports: Donors were three healthy Caucasian mothers and their six children.

The TCR sequence derives from a woman aged 40-49 years in good health. Material for sequencing was blood. This chain links TRBV11-2 with TRBJ2-7; no clear D gene. The CDR3 sequence: CTSSLLLSDYEQYF. CDR3 bases: TGTACCAGCAGCCTACTCCTTTCCGACTACGAGCAGTACTTC.